What follows are 23 T cell receptor beta chains derived from one specimen sequenced in a study of blood T cell repertoires in COVID-19. Assay: immunoSEQ multiplex PCR; the TCRdb copy retains only in-frame clones and omits some. The table lists 150,000 to 190,000 clones, 75% to 90% of them singletons. The sample was peripheral blood. These receptor sequences come from a woman between 65 and 79 years old with acute or convalescent COVID-19.

This sequence joins TRBV30 and TRBJ1-2; 9 positions agree with TRBD1. Germline-derived CDR1 and CDR2 are GTSNPN and SVGIG (reference sequence). J lost 8 bases, V lost 3 bases, and 10 bases had no gene match. This CDR3 is 14 amino acids long. In DNA, the CDR3 is TGTGCCTGGAGGGGGGACAGGGTAACGGCCGGCTACACCTTC. Translated, it gives CAWRGDRVTAGYTF.

This clone was picked up one time. The chain is built from TRBV5-1 and TRBJ1-2; no firm D call. In germline, CDR1 is SGHRS, CDR2 YFSETQ. The CDR3 spans 13 residues. The germline V and J ends were trimmed by 7 bases and 8 bases, with 18 bases remaining between them. CDR3 loop: CASAPEGRRGYTF. The CDR3 region has the DNA TGCGCCAGCGCTCCGGAGGGCCGGCGAGGCTACACCTTC.

The chain has TRBV15 and TRBJ1-1; D is unclear. The CDR3 has 14 amino acids. The V gene's germline CDR1 is LNHNV and CDR2 YYDKDF (reference sequence). The V end lost 2 bases, the J end lost 4 bases, and 11 bases lay between the germline ends. CDR3 sequence (DNA): TGTGCCACCAGCAGATTCAGAGGTCCCACTGAAGCTTTCTTT. Its protein is CATSRFRGPTEAFF. The full variable domain, completed using reference TRBV15 and TRBJ1-1, is DAMVIQNPRYQVTQFGKPVTLSCSQTLNHNVMYWYQQKSSQAPKLLFHYYDKDFNNEADTPDNFQSRRPNTSFCFLDIRSPGLGDTAMYLCATSRFRGPTEAFFGQGTRLTVV.

The chain recombines TRBV5-1 with TRBJ1-1; D call uncertain. This CDR3 spans 13 amino acids. Trimming took off 2 bases at V and 1 base at J, with 6 bases between the two ends. The germline V gene encodes CDR1 SGHRS and CDR2 YFSETQ. The CDR3 region is CASSFDKNTEAFF. The CDR3 DNA sequence: TGCGCCAGCAGCTTCGACAAGAACACTGAAGCTTTCTTT.

This sequence joins TRBV6-5 and TRBJ2-5, with 9 bases that match TRBD2. Trimming cost V 4 bases and J 2 bases; bases outside gene matches: 5. CDR1 and CDR2 from the germline V gene are MNHEY and SVGAGI. This CDR3 contains 15 residues. CDR3 sequence reads: CASSSLTSGQETQYF. The CDR3 nucleotides are TGTGCCAGCAGTTCCCTGACTAGCGGACAAGAGACCCAGTACTTC.

The chain recombines TRBV9 with TRBJ2-5, with a possible D match to TRBD1 (6 bases). Germline-derived CDR1 and CDR2 are SGDLS and YYNGEE. This CDR3 spans 14 amino acids. V was shortened by 3 bases and J by 0 bases, with 9 bases between the two germline ends. This CDR3 is CASSARQDQETQYF. DNA for the CDR3: TGTGCCAGCAGCGCCCGACAGGACCAAGAGACCCAGTACTTC.

The V gene is TRBV18, the J gene TRBJ1-1, with D perhaps matching TRBD1 (5 bases). Trimming took 5 bases from V and 0 from J, leaving 10 bases between them. The CDR3 is made up of 14 amino acids. The germline gives CDR1 KGHSH, CDR2 LQKENI. CDR3 nucleotide sequence: TGTGCCAGCTCAGCCCAGGACATGAACACTGAAGCTTTCTTT. As protein: CASSAQDMNTEAFF.

Here the CDR3 reads CASSSQGRNTIYF. The CDR3 DNA reads TGCGCCAGCAGCTCACAGGGGCGAAACACCATATATTTT. The V call is TRBV5-1, the J call TRBJ1-3; 7 positions match TRBD1. This CDR3 has 13 residues. In germline, CDR1 is SGHRS, CDR2 YFSETQ. V lost 3 bases, J lost 5 bases, and 2 bases stayed unmatched.

The J gene is TRBJ2-7, the V gene TRBV28; weak D call: TRBD2 (5 bases). Germline V gene data show CDR1 as MDHEN and CDR2 as SYDVKM. V gave up 4 bases and J gave up 2 bases, with 12 bases separating them. This CDR3 spans 14 amino acids. CDR3 amino acids: CASSSPSSTYEQYV. The CDR3 DNA follows: TGTGCCAGCAGTTCCCCTAGCTCAACCTACGAGCAGTACGTC.

The rearrangement uses TRBV9 and TRBJ2-6; TRBD1 agrees at 7 bases. Trimming cost V 3 bases and J 2 bases; bases outside gene matches: 5. CDR1 and CDR2 (germline): SGDLS, YYNGEE. The CDR3 extends over 16 amino acids. CDR3 region: CASSGQGFAGANVLTF. The CDR3 DNA reads TGTGCCAGCAGCGGACAGGGATTTGCTGGGGCCAACGTCCTGACTTTC.

J is TRBJ2-3 and V is TRBV11-2; D is unclear. V was cut by 0 bases and J by 0 bases, with 7 bases left in between. This CDR3 is 15 amino acids long. Germline CDR1 reads SGHAT; CDR2 reads FQNNGV. CDR3 sequence (DNA): TGTGCCAGCAGCTTAGAGCCAGTTAGCACAGATACGCAGTATTTT. This codes for CASSLEPVSTDTQYF.

The chain links TRBV7-9 to TRBJ1-4; TRBD1 is a possible D gene (5 bases). The CDR3 is made up of 16 amino acids. Trimming stripped 1 base from V and 6 bases from J, with 15 bases between. Per germline, CDR1 SEHNR and CDR2 FQNEAQ (reference sequence). The CDR3 sequence is CASSLGGVRVDEKLFF. The CDR3 coding sequence is TGTGCCAGCAGCTTAGGCGGGGTCAGGGTGGATGAAAAACTGTTTTTT.

The V call is TRBV4-3, the J call TRBJ2-2, with a weak D call TRBD2 (5 bases). The CDR3 runs 14 residues. V was clipped by 0 bases and J by 7 bases, with 9 bases between them. Germline-derived CDR1 and CDR2 are LGHNA and YSLEER. The CDR3 coding sequence is TGCGCCAGCAGCCAAGATTACGGGGTCGGGGAGCTGTTTTTT. Translation gives CASSQDYGVGELFF.

The chain links TRBV4-2 to TRBJ2-5, with D possibly being TRBD2 (6 bases). V lost 8 bases, J lost 0 bases, and 16 bases lay in between. The CDR3 loop spans 15 amino acids. The germline V gene encodes CDR1 LGHNA and CDR2 YNFKEQ. The CDR3 DNA reads as TGTGCCAGCCGACTAACGCGGGGTAACCAAGAGACCCAGTACTTC. It codes for CASRLTRGNQETQYF.

The CDR3 DNA reads TGTGCCAGTAGATCTGGGACTAGCAGGTTTTACGAGCAGTACTTC. This sequence encodes CASRSGTSRFYEQYF. The gene calls are TRBV19 and TRBJ2-7; TRBD2 aligns across 9 bases. Germline V gene sequence: CDR1 LNHDA, CDR2 SQIVND (reference sequence). The CDR3 loop spans 15 amino acids. V shed 6 bases and J 4 bases; nucleotides not matched to a gene: 10. The whole variable domain, filled in from reference TRBV19 and TRBJ2-7, reads DGGITQSPKYLFRKEGQNVTLSCEQNLNHDAMYWYRQDPGQGLRLIYYSQIVNDFQKGDIAEGYSVSREKKESFPLTVTSAQKNPTAFYLCASRSGTSRFYEQYFGPGTRLTVT.

This chain uses TRBV2 with TRBJ1-5, with TRBD1 identical over 9 bases. J lost 3 bases, V lost 9 bases, and 6 bases had no gene match. The germline CDR1 and CDR2 sequences are SNHLY and FYNNEI. CDR3 length: 14 amino acids. The CDR3 sequence is CASTGTGNNQPQHF. In DNA, the CDR3 is TGTGCCAGTACCGGGACAGGGAACAATCAGCCCCAGCATTTT. Together with reference TRBV2 and TRBJ1-5, the CDR3 gives the full variable domain: EPEVTQTPSHQVTQMGQEVILRCVPISNHLYFYWYRQILGQKVEFLVSFYNNEISEKSEIFDDQFSVERPDGSNFTLKIRSTKLEDSAMYFCASTGTGNNQPQHFGDGTRLSIL.

The chain joins TRBV2 to TRBJ2-3, with D perhaps TRBD2 (5 bases). This CDR3 contains 14 residues. With 4 bases removed from V and 2 bases from J, the gap between germline ends came to 10 bases. Germline CDR1 and CDR2: SNHLY and FYNNEI. The CDR3 DNA is TGTGCCAGCAGTGTAAGCGGTACCACAGATACGCAGTATTTT. This gives the protein CASSVSGTTDTQYF.

This chain joins TRBV24-1 and TRBJ2-3; D is possibly TRBD1 (6 bases). The V end was cut by 3 bases, the J end by 10 bases, with 13 bases between. The CDR3 sequence is 13 residues long. CDR1 is KGHDR and CDR2 is SFDVKD in the germline V gene. The CDR3 loop reads CATSDARTEPQYF. CDR3 bases: TGTGCCACCAGTGATGCCCGGACAGAGCCGCAGTATTTT.

The chain uses TRBV19 and TRBJ2-3, with 10 bases that match TRBD2. J gave up 5 bases and V 5 bases, and 10 bases lay outside the gene matches. CDR3 size: 16 residues. Germline CDR1 reads LNHDA; CDR2 reads SQIVND (reference sequence). CDR3 amino acids: CASSAQAGGYGDTQYF. In nucleotides, the CDR3 is TGTGCCAGTAGTGCGCAAGCGGGGGGGTACGGAGATACGCAGTATTTT.

The chain joins TRBV6-5 to TRBJ1-5; no definite D call. The CDR3 contains 13 residues. The V gene's germline CDR1 is MNHEY and CDR2 SVGAGI. V lost 8 bases, J lost 3 bases, and 11 bases lay in between. In DNA form, the CDR3 reads TGTGCCAGCGGCCGAGGGATCAATCAGCCCCAGCATTTT. It yields the protein CASGRGINQPQHF.

The CDR3 nucleotides are TGTGCCAGCAGCCAAAGGGACAGGGGTACAGAAAAACTGTTTTTT. As protein: CASSQRDRGTEKLFF. This sequence joins TRBV5-4 and TRBJ1-4; 10 bases are a match to TRBD1. Unmatched junction bases numbered 8, after V lost 4 bases and J lost 8 bases. In germline, CDR1 is SGHNT, CDR2 YYREEE (reference sequence). CDR3 length: 15 amino acids.

This sequence joins TRBV4-2 and TRBJ2-1, with TRBD1 as a possible D gene (6 bases). The V end was cut by 0 bases, the J end by 0 bases, with 27 bases between. Germline V CDR1 and CDR2: LGHNA, YNFKEQ. This CDR3 is built from 22 residues. The CDR3 sequence is CASSQDSTFHVGAESSYNEQFF. The CDR3 coding sequence is TGTGCCAGCAGCCAAGATAGTACCTTTCATGTGGGGGCCGAGAGCTCCTACAATGAGCAGTTCTTC.

This chain uses TRBV5-1 with TRBJ1-6; D uncertain. The CDR3 sequence is 15 residues long. V was trimmed by 1 base and J by 6 bases, leaving 11 bases between them. Germline CDR1 is SGHRS and CDR2 is YFSETQ. The CDR3 nucleotides are TGCGCCAGCAGCTTGTTGGGCTCCACTAATTCACCCCTCCACTTT. Encoded protein: CASSLLGSTNSPLHF.